These T cell receptor beta chains were read from a single sample in a study of OX40 agonist ivuxolimab in advanced cancers. Method: immunoSEQ multiplex PCR; TCRdb's copy keeps in-frame clones and lacks some. The table has tens of thousands of clones, 65% to 85% seen once. The sequenced sample was CD4+ or CD8+ T cells sorted from blood, obtained in a trial of the OX40 agonist ivuxolimab. Every receptor here comes from an adult with an advanced solid tumor such as melanoma, head and neck, liver or kidney cancer. The CDR3 runs from the conserved cysteine through the conserved F or W. The D gene is left open where the match is weak. Some rows mark clone size as missing; the rest say once, few, many or name a class of expanded clone.

V gene	J gene	D gene	clone size	CDR3 protein	CDR3 DNA
TRBV6-6	TRBJ2-7	NA	NA	CASRGGLGSSYEQYF	TGTGCCAGCAGAGGGGGGCTTGGAAGCTCCTACGAGCAGTACTTC
TRBV6-4	TRBJ2-5	NA	NA	CASSVRGAVGETQYF	TGTGCCAGCAGTGTGCGGGGCGCGGTGGGGGAGACCCAGTACTTC
TRBV6-1	TRBJ2-2	NA	NA	CASSEALLWLGHANTGELFF	TGTGCCAGCAGTGAAGCGCTTCTATGGTTGGGACACGCGAACACCGGGGAGCTGTTTTTT
TRBV21-1	TRBJ2-1	NA	NA	CASRVGKGILGNEQFF	NA
TRBV9	TRBJ1-2	TRBD1	NA	CASSFSGGAKGYTF	TGTGCCAGCAGCTTCTCAGGGGGCGCGAAGGGCTACACCTTC
TRBV5-1	TRBJ1-1	NA	NA	CASKPGTNTEAFF	TGCGCCAGTAAGCCGGGAACGAACACTGAAGCTTTCTTT
TRBV19	TRBJ2-3	NA	few	CASTQDSEGGTDTQYF	TGTGCCAGTACCCAGGATAGCGAGGGCGGCACAGATACGCAGTATTTT
TRBV19	TRBJ2-6	NA	NA	CASSIGDGRVARFANVLTF	TGTGCCAGTAGTATAGGGGATGGACGGGTGGCGAGGTTCGCCAACGTCCTGACTTTC
TRBV30	TRBJ1-6	TRBD1	NA	CAWSVRGLLSSYNSPLHF	TGTGCCTGGAGTGTGAGGGGGCTTTTGAGCTCCTATAATTCACCCCTCCACTTT
TRBV15	TRBJ1-1	NA	NA	CATSRDGSYTEAFF	TGTGCCACCAGCAGAGATGGGTCGTACACTGAAGCTTTCTTT
TRBV6-5	TRBJ1-1	NA	NA	CASSSDMNTEAFF	TGTGCCAGCAGTTCCGACATGAACACTGAAGCTTTCTTT
TRBV5-1	TRBJ2-3	TRBD2	NA	CASSLDGRGGADTQYF	TGCGCCAGCAGCTTGGACGGGAGGGGCGGAGCAGATACGCAGTATTTT
TRBV30	TRBJ2-1	TRBD1	NA	CAWKDRGAQGTYNEQFF	TGTGCCTGGAAGGACAGGGGGGCGCAGGGAACCTACAATGAGCAGTTCTTC
TRBV2	TRBJ1-2	NA	few	CASSSGTDYGYTF	TGTGCCAGCAGTTCCGGGACGGACTATGGCTACACCTTC
TRBV2	TRBJ2-2	NA	few	CASSEMTAFGFTGELFF	TGTGCCAGCAGTGAAATGACGGCCTTCGGGTTCACCGGGGAGCTGTTTTTT
TRBV2	TRBJ1-3	NA	once	CASSDRAVSGNTIYF	TGTGCCAGCAGTGACAGGGCAGTCTCTGGAAACACCATATATTTT
TRBV10-3	TRBJ1-3	NA	NA	CAISEPTRGAASGNTIYF	TGTGCCATCAGTGAGCCCACTAGAGGGGCCGCCTCTGGAAACACCATATATTTT
TRBV5-8	TRBJ1-5	NA	NA	CASTRWEGYSNQPQHF	TGTGCCAGCACCCGGTGGGAGGGCTATAGCAATCAGCCCCAGCATTTT
TRBV2	TRBJ2-2	TRBD2	NA	CASNPRLAGAAGELFF	TGTGCCAGCAATCCCCGACTAGCGGGGGCCGCCGGGGAGCTGTTTTTT
TRBV19	TRBJ2-5	TRBD1	NA	CASSRNRGQGETQYF	TGTGCCAGTAGTAGAAACAGGGGGCAGGGGGAGACCCAGTACTTC
TRBV6-5	TRBJ2-7	TRBD1	once	CASSFGTAPYEQYF	TGTGCCAGCAGTTTTGGGACAGCGCCCTACGAGCAGTACTTC
TRBV6-5	TRBJ2-3	TRBD2	NA	CASSLAGDADTQYF	TGTGCCAGCAGTCTAGCGGGAGACGCAGATACGCAGTATTTT
TRBV2	TRBJ1-1	NA	NA	CASRQGFGMNTEAFF	TGTGCCAGCAGACAGGGCTTCGGCATGAACACTGAAGCTTTCTTT
TRBV10-3	TRBJ2-7	NA	NA	CAISPHGSSYEQYF	TGTGCCATCAGTCCTCATGGGAGCTCCTACGAGCAGTACTTC
TRBV15	TRBJ2-7	TRBD1	NA	CATSRDRGYEQYF	TGTGCCACCAGCCGGGACAGGGGCTACGAGCAGTACTTC
TRBV6-1	TRBJ1-1	NA	NA	CASSNQGITEAFF	TGTGCCAGCAGTAATCAGGGTATCACTGAAGCTTTCTTT
TRBV6-5	TRBJ1-1	NA	once	CASSYDGGGTEAFF	TGTGCCAGCAGTTACGATGGGGGGGGCACTGAAGCTTTCTTT
TRBV10-3	TRBJ1-1	NA	NA	CAISDPPKGATEAFF	TGTGCCATCAGTGACCCGCCTAAGGGCGCGACTGAAGCTTTCTTT
TRBV2	TRBJ1-4	NA	NA	CASSGGPGEDPKGEKLFF	TGTGCCAGCAGCGGCGGGCCCGGAGAGGATCCTAAGGGTGAAAAACTGTTTTTT
TRBV6-5	TRBJ2-7	NA	NA	CASSYTLTVEGYEQYF	TGTGCCAGCAGTTACACGCTGACAGTGGAGGGCTACGAGCAGTACTTC
TRBV14	TRBJ1-5	NA	NA	CASNDSYSNQPQHF	TGTGCCAGCAATGACAGTTATAGCAATCAGCCCCAGCATTTT
TRBV7-9	TRBJ1-2	NA	NA	CASSLVQGNYGYTF	TGTGCCAGCAGCTTAGTGCAGGGGAACTATGGCTACACCTTC
TRBV10-2	TRBJ2-2	NA	once	CASSGGSRMNTGELFF	TGCGCCAGCAGTGGTGGCAGCAGAATGAACACCGGGGAGCTGTTTTTT
TRBV6-1	TRBJ1-5	NA	NA	CASSSRDNQPQHF	TGTGCCAGCAGTTCCAGGGACAATCAGCCCCAGCATTTT
TRBV6-6	TRBJ2-1	NA	NA	CASYKGFF	TGTGCCAGTTATAAGGGGTTCTTC
TRBV4-1	TRBJ1-6	NA	NA	CASSQAFHNSPLHF	TGCGCCAGCAGCCAAGCCTTTCATAATTCACCCCTCCACTTT
TRBV19	TRBJ1-5	NA	few	CAAGTGRENQPQHF	TGTGCGGCAGGCACGGGGCGTGAGAATCAGCCCCAGCATTTT
TRBV4-1	TRBJ2-2	TRBD1	NA	CASSHVTGGTGELFF	TGCGCCAGCAGCCACGTGACAGGGGGCACCGGGGAGCTGTTTTTT
TRBV4-1	TRBJ2-3	NA	NA	CASSQETGSADTQYF	TGCGCCAGCAGCCAAGAGACCGGTAGTGCAGATACGCAGTATTTT
TRBV5-1	TRBJ2-6	NA	NA	CASSSKLGAGANVLTF	TGCGCCAGCAGCTCTAAACTGGGTGCTGGGGCCAACGTCCTGACTTTC
TRBV6-6	TRBJ2-1	TRBD2	NA	CASSYSIAGYNEQFF	TGTGCCAGCAGTTACTCGATAGCGGGGTACAATGAGCAGTTCTTC
TRBV4-3	TRBJ1-5	NA	NA	CASSQGRGGNQPQHF	TGCGCCAGCAGCCAAGGTCGAGGGGGCAATCAGCCCCAGCATTTT
TRBV5-6	TRBJ2-3	TRBD2	NA	CASSKGTSGGVTDTQYF	TGTGCCAGCAGCAAAGGGACTAGCGGGGGGGTCACAGATACGCAGTATTTT
TRBV7-8	TRBJ1-1	NA	NA	CASSFGRGTEAFF	TGTGCCAGCAGCTTTGGGAGAGGCACTGAAGCTTTCTTT
TRBV4-1	TRBJ1-3	NA	once	CASSRIRDGSGNTIYF	TGCGCCAGCAGCCGAATCCGGGACGGCTCTGGAAACACCATATATTTT